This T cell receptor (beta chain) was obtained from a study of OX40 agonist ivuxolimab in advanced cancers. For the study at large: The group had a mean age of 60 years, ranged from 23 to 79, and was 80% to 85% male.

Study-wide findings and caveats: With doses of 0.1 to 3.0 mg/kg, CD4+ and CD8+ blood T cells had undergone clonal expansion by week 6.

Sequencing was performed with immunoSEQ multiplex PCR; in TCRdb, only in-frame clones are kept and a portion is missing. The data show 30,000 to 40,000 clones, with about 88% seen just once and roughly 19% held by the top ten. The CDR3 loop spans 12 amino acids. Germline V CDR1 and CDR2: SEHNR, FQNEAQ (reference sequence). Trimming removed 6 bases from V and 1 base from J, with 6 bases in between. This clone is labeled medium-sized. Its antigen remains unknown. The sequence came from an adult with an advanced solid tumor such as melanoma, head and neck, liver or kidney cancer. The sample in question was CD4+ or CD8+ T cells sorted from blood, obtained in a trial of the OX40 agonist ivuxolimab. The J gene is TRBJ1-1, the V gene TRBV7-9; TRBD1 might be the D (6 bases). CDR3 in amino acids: CASRTGNTEAFF. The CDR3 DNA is TGTGCCAGCAGGACAGGGAACACTGAAGCTTTCTTT.